This TCR beta chain came from a study of early T cells in non-severe SARS-CoV-2 infection. Study overall: Chains from this unsorted whole-blood bulk RNA could not be paired.

CDR1 is LNHNV and CDR2 is YYDKDF in the germline V gene (reference sequence). This CDR3 has 15 residues. Between the trimmed V and J ends, which lost 5 bases and 1 base, there was a span of 14 bases. TCRdb ran MiXCR on the 5' RACE reads and lists one entry per CDR3 protein. The sample consists of tens of thousands of distinct CDR3 sequences, 9.5% to 15% of them appearing once. In its sample, this clonotype was seen many times. Sequenced material: whole blood. The V gene is TRBV15, the J gene TRBJ1-1; tentative D call: TRBD1 (5 bases). This sequence originates from an adult who was a healthcare worker with PCR-confirmed SARS-CoV-2 infection or an uninfected control (not recorded which). CDR3 DNA sequence: TGTGCCACCAGCTCCTGGGGGTTTGAGAACACTGAAGCTTTCTTT. Protein: CATSSWGFENTEAFF.